The 6 T cell receptor beta chains reported below all come from one sample, sequenced in a study of T cell responses to AZD1222 COVID-19 vaccine. Here immunoSEQ multiplex PCR was the method, and the copy in TCRdb shows in-frame clones only, minus some. This sample has fewer than 120,000 clones, with approximately 90% found just once. The sequencing here drew on peripheral blood, taken on day 0 of AZD1222 vaccination. The origin of the receptors is an adult in good health.

J is TRBJ2-1 and V is TRBV24-1; 9 nucleotides align to TRBD1. CDR1 KGHDR and CDR2 SFDVKD come from the germline V gene. The CDR3 totals 16 residues. The ends lost 0 bases at V and 7 bases at J; junction bases unmatched: 6. The CDR3: CATSDLTQGALNEQFF. For the CDR3, the DNA is TGTGCCACCAGTGATTTGACACAGGGGGCTTTGAATGAGCAGTTCTTC.

The rearrangement uses TRBV7-9 and TRBJ2-7; 7 bases fit TRBD1. The CDR3 contains 13 residues. Germline-derived CDR1 and CDR2 are SEHNR and FQNEAQ (reference sequence). The V segment lost 5 bases and the J segment 4 bases; nucleotides outside the gene matches: 5. CDR3 sequence (DNA): TGTGCCAGCAGCGTTACAGGGGCTTACGAGCAGTACTTC. It is translated as CASSVTGAYEQYF.

This chain links TRBV24-1 with TRBJ1-2; TRBD1 matches at 8 bases. The germline gives CDR1 KGHDR, CDR2 SFDVKD. Trimming took 4 bases from V and 3 from J; bases not matched to a gene: 6. The CDR3 runs 15 residues. The CDR3 here is CATSEPDRGYYGYTF. CDR3 DNA: TGTGCCACCAGTGAGCCCGACAGGGGTTACTATGGCTACACCTTC.

This rearrangement joins TRBV4-1 to TRBJ2-7; TRBD1 matches 7 bases. V was clipped by 5 bases and J by 2 bases; unmatched bases: 3. Germline lookup yields CDR1 MGHRA and CDR2 YSYEKL. The CDR3 extends over 13 amino acids. As DNA, the CDR3 is TGCGCCAGCAGCAGGACAGGCACCTACGAGCAGTACTTC. Translation: CASSRTGTYEQYF.

The chain carries TRBV11-3 and TRBJ1-2; 7 bases map to TRBD1. This CDR3 contains 13 residues. The ends lost 5 bases at V and 4 bases at J; junction bases unmatched: 4. CDR1 and CDR2 (germline): SGHNT, YENEEA. The CDR3 here is CASSRTGSYGYTF. The DNA of the CDR3 is TGTGCCAGCAGCAGGACAGGCTCCTATGGCTACACCTTC.

The V and J genes are TRBV10-2 and TRBJ1-1; D may be TRBD1 (5 bases). V was cut by 8 bases and J by 0 bases, with 13 bases left in between. The germline CDR1 and CDR2 sequences are WSHSY and SAAADI. CDR3 length equals 14 residues. Written as DNA, the CDR3 is TGCGCCAGCGGGGCAGAAGTAATGAACACTGAAGCTTTCTTT. Its translation: CASGAEVMNTEAFF.